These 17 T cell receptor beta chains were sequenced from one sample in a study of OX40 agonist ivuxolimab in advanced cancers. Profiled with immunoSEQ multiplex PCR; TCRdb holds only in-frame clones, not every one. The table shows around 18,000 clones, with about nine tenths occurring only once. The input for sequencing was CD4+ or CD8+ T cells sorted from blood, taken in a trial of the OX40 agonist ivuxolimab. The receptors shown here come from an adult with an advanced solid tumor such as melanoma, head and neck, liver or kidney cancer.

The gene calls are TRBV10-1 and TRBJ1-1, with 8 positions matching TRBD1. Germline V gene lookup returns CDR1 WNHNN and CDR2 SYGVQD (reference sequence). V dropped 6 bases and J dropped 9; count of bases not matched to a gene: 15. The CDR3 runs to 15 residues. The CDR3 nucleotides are TGCGCCAGCAGCTATCCCGGGACAGGCGAGACAAAAGCTTTCTTT. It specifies CASSYPGTGETKAFF.

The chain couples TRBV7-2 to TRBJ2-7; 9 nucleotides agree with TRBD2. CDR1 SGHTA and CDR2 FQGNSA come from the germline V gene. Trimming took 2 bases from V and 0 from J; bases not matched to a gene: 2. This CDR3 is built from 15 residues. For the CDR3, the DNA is TGTGCCAGCAGCTTAATTAGCGGGAGCTCCTACGAGCAGTACTTC. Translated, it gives CASSLISGSSYEQYF.

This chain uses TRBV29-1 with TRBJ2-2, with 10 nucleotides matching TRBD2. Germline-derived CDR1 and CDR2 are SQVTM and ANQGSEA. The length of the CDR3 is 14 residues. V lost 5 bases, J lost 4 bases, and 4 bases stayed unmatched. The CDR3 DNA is TGCAGCGTTATAAGCGGGAGGGGCACCGGGGAGCTGTTTTTT. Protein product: CSVISGRGTGELFF.

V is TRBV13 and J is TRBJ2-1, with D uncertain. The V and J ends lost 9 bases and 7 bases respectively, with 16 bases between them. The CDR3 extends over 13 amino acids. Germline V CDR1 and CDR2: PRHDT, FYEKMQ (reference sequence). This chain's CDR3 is CASRSLKWNEQFF. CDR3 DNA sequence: TGTGCCAGTCGCTCCCTGAAGTGGAATGAGCAGTTCTTC.

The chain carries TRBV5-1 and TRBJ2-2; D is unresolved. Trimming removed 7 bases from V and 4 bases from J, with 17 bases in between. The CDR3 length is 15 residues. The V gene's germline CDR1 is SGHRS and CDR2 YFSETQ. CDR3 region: CASSPQALTTGELFF. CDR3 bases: TGCGCCAGCTCCCCCCAAGCCCTCACCACCGGGGAGCTGTTTTTT.

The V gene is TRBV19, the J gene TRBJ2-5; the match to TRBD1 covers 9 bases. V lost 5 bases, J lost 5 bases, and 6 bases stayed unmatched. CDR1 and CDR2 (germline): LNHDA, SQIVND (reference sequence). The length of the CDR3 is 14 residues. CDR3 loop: CASSPWTGEETQYF. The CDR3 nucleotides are TGTGCCAGTAGTCCTTGGACAGGGGAGGAGACCCAGTACTTC.

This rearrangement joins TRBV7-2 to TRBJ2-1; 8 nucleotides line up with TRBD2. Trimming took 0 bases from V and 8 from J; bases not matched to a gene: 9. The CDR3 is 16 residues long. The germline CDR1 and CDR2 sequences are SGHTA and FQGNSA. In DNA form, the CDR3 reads TGTGCCAGCAGCTTAGCGGTGACTAGCGCCTTTTATGAGCAGTTCTTC. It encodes CASSLAVTSAFYEQFF.

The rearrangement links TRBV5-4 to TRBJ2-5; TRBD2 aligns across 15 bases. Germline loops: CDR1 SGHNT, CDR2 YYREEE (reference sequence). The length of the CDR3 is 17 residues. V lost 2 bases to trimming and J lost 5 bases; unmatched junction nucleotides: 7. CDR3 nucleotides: TGTGCCAGCAGCTTTCCGGGACTAGCGGGAGGTGATGAGACCCAGTACTTC. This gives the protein CASSFPGLAGGDETQYF.

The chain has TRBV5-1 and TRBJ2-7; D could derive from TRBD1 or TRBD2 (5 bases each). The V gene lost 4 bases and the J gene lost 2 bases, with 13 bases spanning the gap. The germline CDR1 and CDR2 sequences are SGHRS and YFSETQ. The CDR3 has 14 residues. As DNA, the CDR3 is TGCGCCAGCAGCCTGGGGGACGGCACCTACGAGCAGTACTTC. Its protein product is CASSLGDGTYEQYF.

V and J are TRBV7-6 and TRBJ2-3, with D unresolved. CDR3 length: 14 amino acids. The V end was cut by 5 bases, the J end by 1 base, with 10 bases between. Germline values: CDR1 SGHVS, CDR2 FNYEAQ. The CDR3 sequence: CASSPLGGTDTQYF. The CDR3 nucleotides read TGTGCCAGCAGCCCGCTTGGGGGCACAGATACGCAGTATTTT.

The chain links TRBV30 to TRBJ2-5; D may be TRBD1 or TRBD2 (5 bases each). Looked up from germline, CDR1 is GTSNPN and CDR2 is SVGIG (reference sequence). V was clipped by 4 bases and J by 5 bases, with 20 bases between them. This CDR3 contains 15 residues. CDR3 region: CAWTAGTEVFETQYF. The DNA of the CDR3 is TGTGCCTGGACTGCCGGGACCGAGGTTTTCGAGACCCAGTACTTC.

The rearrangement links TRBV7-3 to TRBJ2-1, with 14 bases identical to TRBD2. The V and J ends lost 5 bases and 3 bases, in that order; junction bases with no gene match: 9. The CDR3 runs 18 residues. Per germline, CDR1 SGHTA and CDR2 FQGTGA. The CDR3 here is CASSTGTSGSTGYNEQFF. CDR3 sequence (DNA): TGTGCCAGCAGCACCGGGACTAGCGGGAGTACCGGCTACAATGAGCAGTTCTTC.

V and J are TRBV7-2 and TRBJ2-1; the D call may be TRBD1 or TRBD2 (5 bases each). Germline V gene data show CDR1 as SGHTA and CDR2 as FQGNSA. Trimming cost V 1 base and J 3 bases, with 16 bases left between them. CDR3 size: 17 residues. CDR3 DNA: TGTGCCAGCAGCTTAGTCCCGGGGCTTTCCTACTACAATGAGCAGTTCTTC. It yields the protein CASSLVPGLSYYNEQFF.

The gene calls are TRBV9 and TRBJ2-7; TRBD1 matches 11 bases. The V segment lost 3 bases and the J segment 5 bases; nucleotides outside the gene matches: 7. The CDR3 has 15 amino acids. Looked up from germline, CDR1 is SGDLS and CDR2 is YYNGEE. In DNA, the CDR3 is TGTGCCAGCAGCGCAGCGGGACAGGGGGTCAACGAGCAGTACTTC. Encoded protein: CASSAAGQGVNEQYF.

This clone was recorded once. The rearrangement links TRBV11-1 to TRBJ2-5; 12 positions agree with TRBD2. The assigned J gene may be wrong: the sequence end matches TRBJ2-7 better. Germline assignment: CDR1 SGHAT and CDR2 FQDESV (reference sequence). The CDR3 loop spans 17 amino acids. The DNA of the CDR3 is TGTGCCAGCAGCACAAGACTACTAGCGGGAGGTCCCTACGAGCAGTACTTC. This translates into CASSTRLLAGGPYEQYF.

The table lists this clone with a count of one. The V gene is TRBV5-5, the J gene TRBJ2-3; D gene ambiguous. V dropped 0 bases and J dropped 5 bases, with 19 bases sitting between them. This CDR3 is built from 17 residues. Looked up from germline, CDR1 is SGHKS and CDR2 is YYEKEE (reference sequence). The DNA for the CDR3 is TGTGCCAGCAGCTTGGGGTTAGGTCGGTTTATGAAAGATACGCAGTATTTT. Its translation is CASSLGLGRFMKDTQYF.

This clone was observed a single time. CDR3 nucleotides: TGTGCCAGCAGCTTATTCGGGAGTGTTTACAATGAGCAGTTCTTC. This translates into CASSLFGSVYNEQFF. The chain carries TRBV13 and TRBJ2-1, with D possibly being TRBD2 (6 bases). Germline V gene data show CDR1 as PRHDT and CDR2 as FYEKMQ (reference sequence). Trimming took 2 bases from V and 4 from J, leaving 12 bases between them. The CDR3 totals 15 residues.